This TCR beta chain was found in a study of blood T cell repertoires in COVID-19. Across the study: The United States, Italy and Spain were the sources of the acute and convalescent COVID-19 samples. T cells, B-cell-depleted T cells, or PBMCs provided the cDNA or gDNA that served as material.

Authors' processing steps: Amplified reference gene primers provided the basis for estimating nucleated cell counts. Here immunoSEQ multiplex PCR was the method, and the copy in TCRdb shows in-frame clones only, minus some. V, J and clone size are those of that table, while D and trimming were read from the DNA. The table records some 220,000 clones, about four fifths of them present only once. This CDR3 is built from 14 residues. Between the trimmed V and J ends, which lost 6 bases and 0 bases, there was a span of 9 bases. Germline-derived CDR1 and CDR2 are SNHLY and FYNNEI. This clone was counted once.

What was sequenced was peripheral blood. This rearrangement joins TRBV2 to TRBJ2-1; a weak D match, TRBD2 (5 bases). This receptor was identified in a woman in her 30s who had recovered from COVID-19. Here the CDR3 reads CASRLAGSYNEQFF. For the CDR3, the DNA is TGTGCCAGCAGGCTTGCGGGCTCCTACAATGAGCAGTTCTTC.